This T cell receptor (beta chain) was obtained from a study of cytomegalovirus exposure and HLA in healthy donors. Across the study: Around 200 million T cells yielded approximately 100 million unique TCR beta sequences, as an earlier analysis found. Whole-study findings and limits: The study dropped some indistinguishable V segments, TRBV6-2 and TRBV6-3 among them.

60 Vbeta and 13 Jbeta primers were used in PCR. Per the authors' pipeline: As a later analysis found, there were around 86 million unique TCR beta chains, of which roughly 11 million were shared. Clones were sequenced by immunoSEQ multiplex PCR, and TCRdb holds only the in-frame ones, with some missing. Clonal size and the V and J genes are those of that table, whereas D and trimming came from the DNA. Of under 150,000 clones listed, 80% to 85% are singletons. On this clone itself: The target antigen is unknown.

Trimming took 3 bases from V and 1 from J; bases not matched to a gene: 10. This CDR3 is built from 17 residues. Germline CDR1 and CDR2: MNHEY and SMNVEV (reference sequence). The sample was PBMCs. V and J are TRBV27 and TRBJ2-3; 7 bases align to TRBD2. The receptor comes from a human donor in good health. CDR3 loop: CASSFRRSGVGTDTQYF. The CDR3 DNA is TGTGCCAGCAGTTTTCGGAGGAGCGGGGTCGGCACAGATACGCAGTATTTT.